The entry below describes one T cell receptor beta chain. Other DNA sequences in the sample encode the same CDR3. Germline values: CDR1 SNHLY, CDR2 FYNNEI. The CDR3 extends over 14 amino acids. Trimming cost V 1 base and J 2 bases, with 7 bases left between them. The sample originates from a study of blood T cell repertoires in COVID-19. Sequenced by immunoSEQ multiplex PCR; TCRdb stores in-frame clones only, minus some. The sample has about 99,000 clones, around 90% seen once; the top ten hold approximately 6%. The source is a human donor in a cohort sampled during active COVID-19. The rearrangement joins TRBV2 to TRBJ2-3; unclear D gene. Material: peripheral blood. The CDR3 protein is CASSEGLITDTQYF. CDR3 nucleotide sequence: TGTGCCAGCAGTGAAGGGCTGATCACAGATACGCAGTATTTT.